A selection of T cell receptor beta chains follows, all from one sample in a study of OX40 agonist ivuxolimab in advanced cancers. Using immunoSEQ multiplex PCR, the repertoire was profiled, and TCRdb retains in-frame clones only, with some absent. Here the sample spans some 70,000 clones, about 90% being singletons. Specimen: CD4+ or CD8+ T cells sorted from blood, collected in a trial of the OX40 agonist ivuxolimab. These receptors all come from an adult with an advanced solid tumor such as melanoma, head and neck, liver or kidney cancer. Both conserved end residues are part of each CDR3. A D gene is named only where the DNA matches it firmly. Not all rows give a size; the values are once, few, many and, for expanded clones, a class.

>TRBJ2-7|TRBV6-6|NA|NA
CASSPRGSSYEQYF
TGTGCCAGCAGTCCCCGGGGGAGCTCCTACGAGCAGTACTTC
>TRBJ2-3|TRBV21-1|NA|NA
CASSKRDSTDTQYF
TGTGCCAGCAGCAAGAGGGACTCCACAGATACGCAGTATTTT
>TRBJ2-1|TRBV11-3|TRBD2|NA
CASSLDSRRRGSDEQFF
TGTGCCAGCAGCTTAGATTCTAGGAGGCGGGGGTCGGATGAGCAGTTCTTC
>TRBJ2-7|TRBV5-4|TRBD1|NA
CASSLGGQGYEQYF
TGTGCCAGCAGCTTGGGGGGACAGGGCTACGAGCAGTACTTC
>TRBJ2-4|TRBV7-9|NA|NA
CASSYIGQHLAKNIQYF
TGTGCCAGCAGTTACATCGGACAGCACTTAGCCAAAAACATTCAGTACTTC
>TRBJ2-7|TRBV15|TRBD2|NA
CATSREIAGGDEQYF
TGTGCCACCAGCAGAGAAATAGCGGGAGGCGACGAGCAGTACTTC
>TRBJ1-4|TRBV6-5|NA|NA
CASSYSQDSNEKLFF
TGTGCCAGCAGTTACTCCCAGGATTCTAATGAAAAACTGTTTTTT
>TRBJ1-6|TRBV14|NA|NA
CASSQDARYNSPLHF
TGTGCCAGCAGCCAAGATGCCAGATATAATTCACCCCTCCACTTT
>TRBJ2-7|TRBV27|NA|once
CASSLQPTGIYEQYF
TGTGCCAGCAGTTTACAACCGACAGGTATCTACGAGCAGTACTTC
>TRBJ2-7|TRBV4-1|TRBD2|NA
CASSRTAGGDGYEQYF
TGCGCCAGCAGCCGGACAGCGGGGGGCGATGGGTACGAGCAGTACTTC
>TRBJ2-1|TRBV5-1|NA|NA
CASSVDVEQFF
TGCGCCAGCAGCGTAGACGTTGAGCAGTTCTTC
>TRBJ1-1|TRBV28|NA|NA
CASSALRGNTEAFF
TGTGCCAGCAGCGCCCTCCGGGGGAACACTGAAGCTTTCTTT
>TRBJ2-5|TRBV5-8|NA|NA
CASRRVGETQYF
TGTGCCAGCAGGAGGGTTGGGGAGACCCAGTACTTC
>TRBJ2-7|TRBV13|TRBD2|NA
CASSLGSGAYEQYF
TGTGCCAGCAGCTTAGGAAGCGGGGCCTACGAGCAGTACTTC
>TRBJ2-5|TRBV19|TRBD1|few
CASSRQGQETQYF
TGTGCCAGTAGTAGACAGGGCCAAGAGACCCAGTACTTC
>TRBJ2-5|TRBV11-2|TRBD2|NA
CASSPAGSGSETQYF
TGTGCCAGCAGCCCAGCAGGTAGCGGGAGCGAGACCCAGTACTTC
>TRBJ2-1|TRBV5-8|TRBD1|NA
CASSLTGTGYYTYNEQFF
TGTGCCAGCAGCCTGACAGGGACCGGGTACTATACCTACAATGAGCAGTTCTTC
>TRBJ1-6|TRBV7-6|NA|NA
CASSLATNSPLHF
TGTGCCAGCAGCTTAGCTACCAATTCACCCCTCCACTTT
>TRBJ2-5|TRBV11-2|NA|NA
CASSLNIAQETQYF
TGTGCCAGCAGCTTAAACATTGCCCAAGAGACCCAGTACTTC
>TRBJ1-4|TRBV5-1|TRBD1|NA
CASSLTGGVNEKLFF
TGCGCCAGCAGCTTGACAGGGGGCGTAAATGAAAAACTGTTTTTT
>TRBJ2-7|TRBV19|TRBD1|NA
CATQTPGTGGGQYF
TGTGCCACCCAAACCCCCGGGACAGGGGGCGGGCAGTACTTC
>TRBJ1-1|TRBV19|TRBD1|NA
CASSPQDRGRTEAFF
TGTGCCAGTAGTCCCCAGGACAGGGGGCGAACTGAAGCTTTCTTT
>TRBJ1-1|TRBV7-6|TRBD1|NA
CASSLTTGEAFF
TGTGCCAGCAGCCTGACGACAGGGGAAGCTTTCTTT
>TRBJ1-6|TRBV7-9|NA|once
CASSPPSVSGNSPLHF
TGTGCCAGCAGCCCGCCATCGGTTAGTGGGAATTCACCCCTCCACTTT
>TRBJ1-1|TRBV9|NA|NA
CASSQTTGNTEASF
TGTGCCAGCAGCCAGACTACGGGGAACACTGAAGCTTCCTTT
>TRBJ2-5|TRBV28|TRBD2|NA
CASTTRLAKETQYF
TGTGCCAGCACGACAAGACTAGCTAAAGAGACCCAGTACTTC
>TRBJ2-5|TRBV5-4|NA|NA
CASSGASGRQETQYF
TGTGCCAGTTCGGGGGCTAGCGGCCGCCAAGAGACCCAGTACTTC
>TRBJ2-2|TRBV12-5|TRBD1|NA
CASGLGQGVAGELFF
TGTGCTAGTGGTTTGGGACAGGGTGTCGCCGGGGAGCTGTTTTTT
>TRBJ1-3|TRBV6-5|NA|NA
CASSYRIRVTGNTIYF
TGTGCCAGCAGTTACCGCATCAGGGTGACGGGAAACACCATATATTTT
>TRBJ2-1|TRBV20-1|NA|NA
CSVQHNEQFF
TGCAGTGTTCAGCACAATGAGCAGTTCTTC
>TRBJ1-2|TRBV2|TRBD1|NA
CASSYSGQPLYGYTF
TGTGCCAGCAGTTACTCGGGACAGCCGCTCTATGGCTACACCTTC
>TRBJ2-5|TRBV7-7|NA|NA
CASSFSPGETQYF
TGTGCTAGCAGCTTTTCCCCGGGGGAGACCCAGTACTTC
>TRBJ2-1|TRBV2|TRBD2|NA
CASSGKTSGGNYNEQFF
TGTGCCAGCAGTGGGAAGACTAGCGGGGGGAATTACAATGAGCAGTTCTTC
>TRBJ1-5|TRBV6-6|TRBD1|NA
CASSGTARQPQHF
TGTGCCAGCAGTGGGACAGCGAGACAGCCCCAGCATTTT
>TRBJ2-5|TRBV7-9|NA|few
CASSLGSQETQYF
TGTGCCAGCAGCTTAGGCAGTCAAGAGACCCAGTACTTC
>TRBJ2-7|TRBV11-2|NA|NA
CASSLEGTVTYEQYF
TGTGCCAGCAGCTTAGAGGGGACCGTTACCTACGAGCAGTACTTC
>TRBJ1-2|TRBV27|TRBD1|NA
CASSFRGMNDGYTF
TGTGCCAGCAGTTTCAGGGGGATGAACGATGGCTACACCTTC
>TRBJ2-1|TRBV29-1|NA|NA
CSVRDYNEQFF
TGCAGCGTCCGGGACTACAATGAGCAGTTCTTC
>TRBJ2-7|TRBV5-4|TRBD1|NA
CASSWGATGGPQSRYEQYF
TGTGCCAGCAGCTGGGGGGCCACAGGGGGCCCCCAGTCGAGATACGAGCAGTACTTC
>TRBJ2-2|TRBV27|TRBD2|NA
CASPERDVTNTGELFF
TGTGCCAGCCCGGAGCGGGACGTAACCAACACCGGGGAGCTGTTTTTT
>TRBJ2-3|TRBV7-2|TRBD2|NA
CASSSLAGATDTQYF
TGTGCCAGCAGCTCACTAGCGGGCGCCACAGATACGCAGTATTTT
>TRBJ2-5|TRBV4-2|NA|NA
CASSQDYSGAETQYF
TGTGCCAGCAGCCAAGATTATAGCGGCGCAGAGACCCAGTACTTC
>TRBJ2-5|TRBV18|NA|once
CASSPSGQGETQYF
TGTGCCAGCTCACCATCGGGACAAGGGGAGACCCAGTACTTC
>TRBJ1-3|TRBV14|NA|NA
CASSQGAGSFSGNTIYF
TGTGCCAGCAGCCAAGGGGCAGGGTCATTCTCTGGAAACACCATATATTTT
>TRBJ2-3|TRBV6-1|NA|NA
CASSERPHTQYF
TGTGCCAGCAGTGAAAGGCCTCATACGCAGTATTTT
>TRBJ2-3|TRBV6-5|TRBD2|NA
CASSRDYTDTQYF
TGTGCCAGCTCCCGGGACTACACAGATACGCAGTATTTT
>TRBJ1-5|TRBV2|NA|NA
CASSARDLSNQPQHF
TGTGCCAGCAGCGCCAGGGACTTGAGCAATCAGCCCCAGCATTTT